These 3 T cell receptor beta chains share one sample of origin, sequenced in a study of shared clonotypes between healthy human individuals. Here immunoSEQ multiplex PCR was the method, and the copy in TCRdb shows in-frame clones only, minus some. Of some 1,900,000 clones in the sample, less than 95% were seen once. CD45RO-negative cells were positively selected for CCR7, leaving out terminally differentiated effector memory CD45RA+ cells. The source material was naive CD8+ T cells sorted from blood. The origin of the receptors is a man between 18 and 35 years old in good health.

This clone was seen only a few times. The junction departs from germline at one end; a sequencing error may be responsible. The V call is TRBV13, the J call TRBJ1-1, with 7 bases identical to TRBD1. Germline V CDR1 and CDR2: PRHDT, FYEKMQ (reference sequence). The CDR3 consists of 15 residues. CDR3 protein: CASSVGGVSGTEAFF. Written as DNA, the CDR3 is TGTGCCAGCAGCGTAGGGGGCGTATCTGGGACTGAAGCTTTCTTT.

CDR3 loop: CAWSVGGRGYGYTF. CDR3 in DNA: TGTGCCTGGAGTGTCGGCGGCAGGGGCTATGGCTACACCTTC. V is TRBV30 and J is TRBJ1-2, with a possible D match to TRBD1 (6 bases). Germline V CDR1 and CDR2: GTSNPN, SVGIG (reference sequence). The CDR3 length is 14 residues. The V gene lost 0 bases and the J gene lost 4 bases, with 12 bases spanning the gap.

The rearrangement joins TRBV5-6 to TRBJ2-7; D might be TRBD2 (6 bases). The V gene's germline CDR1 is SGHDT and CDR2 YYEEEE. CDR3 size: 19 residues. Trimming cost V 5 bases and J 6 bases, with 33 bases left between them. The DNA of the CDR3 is TGTGCCAGCAGTCAGACTAGACCGACCCCCTTAGCCTACGACGTCGAGCAGTACTTC. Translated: CASSQTRPTPLAYDVEQYF.